This T cell receptor beta chain was captured by sequencing in a study of shared clonotypes between healthy human individuals. Overall study results and limits: Clonotypes shared by all four sorted-subset donors had higher generation probabilities than non-shared clonotypes.

The CDR3 is 15 residues long. The trim removed 0 bases at V and 2 bases at J, leaving 1 base unmatched. Germline V lookup: CDR1 MNHNY, CDR2 SVGAGI (reference sequence). A note on this clone: The antigen remains unidentified.

Researchers ran the assay at a deep level. Splitting of each subset's genomic DNA was done evenly across several immunoSEQ plates. For sorted subsets, 150 to 200 ng DNA per replicate equaled about 30,000 T cell genomes. This table comes from immunoSEQ multiplex PCR, and its TCRdb copy is limited to in-frame clones, with some not included. The sample has about 2.3 million clones; about nine tenths are singletons. The genes are TRBV6-6 and TRBJ2-7; 10 nucleotides match TRBD2. Sequenced sample: naive CD4+ T cells from PBMCs. The subset denotes: CD45RA+ positively selected. This TCR was sampled from a man aged 18 to 29 in good health. Some clones in this sample may be carry-over from other donors' samples. The CDR3 is CASSYSGTSAYEQYF. The CDR3 region has the DNA TGTGCCAGCAGTTACTCGGGGACTAGCGCCTACGAGCAGTACTTC.